This note documents a single T cell receptor beta chain sequence. Its target is not known. From the 5' RACE reads, TCRdb lists one entry per CDR3 protein and no DNA. The sample shows roughly 380,000 distinct CDR3 sequences, and over 4% sits with its ten largest clones. The sample originates from a study of T cells expressing NK-cell markers. The study, taken as a whole, reports: NKG2C+ dominant clonotype frequencies in 6 or 7 donors were roughly 1.0-8% of CD8+ T cells.

CDR1 and CDR2 (germline): SGHVS, FQNEAQ. This CDR3 region has 16 residues. Material: blood T cells: a sorted CD56 or NKG2C T cell subset, CD4+ or CD8+ T cells, or bulk PBMC T cells (not recorded which). This chain connects TRBV7-8 to TRBJ2-7; checking the TCRdb D call of TRBD1 is not possible without DNA. This sequence was found in a man aged 18-75 years in good health. The CDR3 spells CASSPYPGQGSYEQYF.